The subject of this entry is one T cell receptor (beta chain). What it binds is unknown. This sample stems from a study of cytomegalovirus exposure and HLA in healthy donors. Study results and limitations: TCR beta sequences reportedly predicted most subjects' HLA-A and HLA-B alleles accurately. The authors confirmed in vitro that a few CMV-associated chains were specific for CMV antigens.

This CDR3 is built from 14 residues. Trimming pared 10 bases from V and 4 bases from J, leaving 19 bases between. In germline, CDR1 is MNHNS, CDR2 SASEGT. A multiplex PCR was run with 60 Vbeta primers and 13 Jbeta primers. The repertoire was sequenced with immunoSEQ multiplex PCR; TCRdb's copy has only in-frame clones and lacks some. The table includes tens of thousands of clones, about 71% detected once. Samples came from healthy bone marrow donors. The sequence came from an older woman in good health and CMV-seropositive. The chain is built from TRBV6-1 and TRBJ1-2; D is unresolved. Sequencing input: PBMCs. The CDR3 DNA follows: TGTGCCATCCACACGGCGGCACTTTTCTATGGCTACACCTTC. Translated: CAIHTAALFYGYTF.